This is a list of T cell receptor beta chains from one sample in a study of T cell responses to AZD1222 COVID-19 vaccine. The method was immunoSEQ multiplex PCR; TCRdb's version includes in-frame clones alone and lacks a portion of them. The data contain 120,000 to 150,000 clones, about 90% of them seen just once; the ten biggest clones take up 5.5%. The material was peripheral blood, obtained on day 0 of AZD1222 vaccination. These receptors came from an adult in good health. CDR3s include the opening cysteine and the closing phenylalanine or tryptophan. A D gene is named only where the DNA matches it firmly. Clone size is not always given. Where it is, it says once, few, many or a class for expanded clones.

>NA|TRBV9|TRBJ2-1|once
CASSGVMGSYNEQFF
TGTGCCAGCAGCGGAGTAATGGGCTCCTACAATGAGCAGTTCTTC
>TRBD2|TRBV7-8|TRBJ2-3|NA
CASSLGTSGRGRGSTDTQYF
TGTGCCAGCAGCTTGGGGACTAGCGGGAGGGGTCGGGGAAGCACAGATACGCAGTATTTT
>NA|TRBV28|TRBJ2-2|NA
CASSIPRGAMNTGELFF
TGTGCCAGCAGTATCCCCCGTGGGGCCATGAACACCGGGGAGCTGTTTTTT
>NA|TRBV2|TRBJ1-6|NA
CASNVGRWNSPLHF
TGTGCCAGCAATGTCGGTCGCTGGAATTCACCCCTCCACTTT
>NA|TRBV27|TRBJ2-2|NA
CASSSRQAGELFF
TGTGCCAGCAGTTCCCGACAAGCCGGGGAGCTGTTTTTT
>NA|TRBV2|TRBJ1-3|NA
CASSGNTIYF
TGTGCCAGCAGTGGAAACACCATATATTTT
>TRBD1|TRBV16|TRBJ1-3|NA
CASGRDSSGNTIYF
TGTGCCAGCGGAAGGGACAGCTCTGGAAACACCATATATTTT
>NA|TRBV4-3|TRBJ1-1|once
CASSQEWMLANTEAFF
TGCGCCAGCAGCCAAGAGTGGATGTTGGCGAACACTGAAGCTTTCTTT
>TRBD1|TRBV29-1|TRBJ2-7|NA
CSVAGSPWDSLYEQYF
TGCAGCGTTGCCGGTAGCCCCTGGGACAGTCTCTACGAGCAGTACTTC
>NA|TRBV3-1/TRBV3-2|TRBJ2-5|NA
CASSQRRVGGQETQYF
TGTGCCAGCAGCCAACGTAGGGTTGGGGGCCAAGAGACCCAGTACTTC
>NA|TRBV6-1|TRBJ2-1|NA
CASSERGNREQFF
TGTGCCAGCAGTGAAAGGGGTAATCGTGAGCAGTTCTTC
>TRBD2|TRBV10-3|TRBJ2-3|NA
CAISGSGGADTQYF
TGTGCCATCAGCGGCTCCGGGGGGGCAGATACGCAGTATTTT
>TRBD1|TRBV6-5|TRBJ1-3|NA
CASRGTGAGNTIYF
TGTGCCAGCAGGGGGACAGGGGCTGGAAACACCATATATTTT
>TRBD1|TRBV28|TRBJ1-1|NA
CASSLRQGVGTEAFF
TGTGCCAGCAGTTTAAGGCAGGGGGTTGGCACTGAAGCTTTCTTT
>NA|TRBV6-5|TRBJ2-1|NA
CASENYNEQFF
TGTGCCAGCGAAAACTACAATGAGCAGTTCTTC
>TRBD2|TRBV7-8|TRBJ2-5|NA
CASSWSSRELETQYF
TGTGCCAGCAGCTGGTCTTCGCGGGAGCTCGAGACCCAGTACTTC
>NA|TRBV18|TRBJ2-5|once
CASSPIHGETQYF
TGTGCCAGCTCACCAATTCACGGGGAGACCCAGTACTTC
>NA|TRBV6-2/TRBV6-3|TRBJ1-5|NA
CASSYSGTRNQPQHF
TGTGCCAGCAGTTACTCGGGTACGAGGAATCAGCCCCAGCATTTT
>NA|TRBV19|TRBJ1-4|NA
CATRFATNEKLFF
TGTGCCACCCGCTTCGCAACTAATGAAAAACTGTTTTTT
>TRBD1|TRBV4-3|TRBJ2-3|NA
CASSHGSGGLTDTQYF
TGCGCCAGCAGCCACGGCTCAGGGGGCTTAACAGATACGCAGTATTTT
>TRBD1|TRBV5-5|TRBJ1-1|NA
CASSLGYRGRGTEAFF
TGTGCCAGCAGCTTAGGATACAGGGGGCGAGGCACTGAAGCTTTCTTT
>NA|TRBV4-2|TRBJ1-1|few
CASSQAANTEAFF
TGTGCCAGCAGCCAAGCAGCGAACACTGAAGCTTTCTTT
>TRBD2|TRBV11-3|TRBJ2-1|NA
CASSWGGNEQFF
TGTGCCAGCAGCTGGGGGGGCAATGAGCAGTTCTTC
>NA|TRBV15|TRBJ2-3|NA
CATSRDLGVDTQYF
TGTGCCACCAGCAGAGATCTCGGGGTGGATACGCAGTATTTT
>TRBD1|TRBV4-1|TRBJ1-3|once
CASSQKGAEDTIYF
TGCGCCAGCAGCCAAAAGGGGGCGGAGGACACCATATATTTT
>NA|TRBV12-3/TRBV12-4|TRBJ1-5|NA
CASSLYVQPQHF
TGTGCCAGCAGTTTATACGTCCAGCCCCAGCATTTT
>TRBD1|TRBV7-2|TRBJ1-5|few
CASSQGQGDGQPQHF
TGTGCCAGCAGCCAAGGACAGGGGGATGGGCAGCCCCAGCATTTT
>NA|TRBV27|TRBJ2-7|NA
CASSSSWGRVYEQYF
TGTGCCAGCAGTTCCTCTTGGGGGCGCGTCTACGAGCAGTACTTC
>TRBD2|TRBV6-5|TRBJ2-3|NA
CASSYLAGITDTQYF
TGTGCCAGCAGTTACCTAGCGGGAATCACAGATACGCAGTATTTT
>TRBD2|TRBV4-1|TRBJ2-3|NA
CASSQGPLSLAGEEYF
TGCGCCAGCAGCCAAGGGCCCTTGAGTCTAGCGGGAGAAGAATATTTT
>NA|TRBV7-3|TRBJ1-6|medium-sized
CASIPGGHEVLSSYNSPLHF
TGTGCCAGCATTCCGGGTGGACACGAAGTCCTAAGCTCCTATAATTCACCCCTCCACTTT
>TRBD2|TRBV6-4|TRBJ2-1|NA
CASSEGLADYNEQFF
TGTGCCAGCAGCGAGGGACTAGCAGACTACAATGAGCAGTTCTTC
>NA|TRBV6-1|TRBJ1-3|NA
CASSDGASRGNTIYF
TGTGCCAGCAGTGATGGAGCGTCACGGGGAAACACCATATATTTT
>NA|TRBV29-1|TRBJ1-1|NA
CSVGPDGNTEAFF
TGCAGCGTGGGCCCCGACGGAAACACTGAAGCTTTCTTT
>TRBD2|TRBV11-3|TRBJ2-1|NA
CASSSGLAGGPGEQFF
TGTGCCAGCAGCTCGGGACTAGCGGGAGGGCCAGGTGAGCAGTTCTTC
>TRBD1|TRBV11-3|TRBJ2-1|NA
CASSPPGTDRQFF
TGTGCCAGCAGCCCCCCCGGGACAGATAGACAGTTCTTC
>NA|TRBV28|TRBJ1-2|NA
CASSSVQAPTRGGYTF
TGTGCCAGCAGTTCGGTACAAGCCCCGACCCGCGGTGGCTACACCTTC
>TRBD2|TRBV27|TRBJ2-7|NA
CASSYLGGSYEQYF
TGTGCCAGCAGCTACCTTGGCGGGAGCTACGAGCAGTACTTC
>TRBD1|TRBV7-2|TRBJ2-7|NA
CASSHPLRGRASYEQYF
TGTGCCAGCAGCCACCCGTTAAGGGGGCGCGCGTCCTACGAGCAGTACTTC
>NA|TRBV10-3|TRBJ2-2|NA
CAIRPGDGTGELFF
TGTGCCATCAGACCAGGGGACGGCACCGGGGAGCTGTTTTTT
>NA|TRBV5-4|TRBJ1-1|NA
CASSGLNRETFF
TGTGCCAGCAGCGGGTTAAACAGGGAAACTTTCTTT
>TRBD1|TRBV28|TRBJ2-5|NA
CASSLGTVTQYF
TGTGCCAGCAGTTTAGGGACAGTTACCCAGTACTTC
>NA|TRBV19|TRBJ1-4|NA
CASSHQGGNEKLFF
TGTGCCAGTAGTCATCAGGGTGGTAATGAAAAACTGTTTTTT
>TRBD1|TRBV30|TRBJ1-5|NA
CAWSVGSTGYSNQPQHF
TGTGCCTGGAGTGTAGGGTCGACAGGGTATAGCAATCAGCCCCAGCATTTT
>TRBD2|TRBV9|TRBJ2-7|once
CASSATGLAYEQYF
TGTGCCAGCAGCGCGACGGGACTAGCATACGAGCAGTACTTC
>NA|TRBV5-4|TRBJ1-2|NA
CASSSKVGSYGYTF
TGTGCCAGCAGCTCGAAGGTGGGGTCCTATGGCTACACCTTC
>NA|TRBV28|TRBJ2-7|NA
CASSLLRDSYEQYF
TGTGCCAGCAGTCTGCTCAGGGATTCCTACGAGCAGTACTTC
>TRBD1|TRBV6-5|TRBJ1-6|NA
CASRPTGGNSPLHF
TGTGCCAGCAGACCGACAGGGGGAAATTCACCCCTCCACTTT
>NA|TRBV18|TRBJ1-1|NA
CASSPLLRQGLFF
TGTGCCAGCTCACCACTTTTGCGGCAGGGACTTTTCTTT